This TCR beta chain was sequenced during a study of blood T cell repertoires in COVID-19. This clone has just a few counts. Germline and junction disagree at one end, which may indicate a read error. TCRdb's copy holds only in-frame clones and misses some; the assay was immunoSEQ multiplex PCR. The sample records tens of thousands of clones, 85% to 90% being singletons. Germline CDR1 is GTSNPN and CDR2 is SVGIG (reference sequence). The CDR3 covers 13 residues. This sequence joins TRBV30 and TRBJ2-7; 11 bases agree with TRBD1. The sequenced material came from peripheral blood. The receptor comes from a man between 65 and 80 years old with active COVID-19. The CDR3 protein is CAWSPRTGGTRFF. The DNA of the CDR3 is TGTGCCTGGTCCCCCCGGACAGGGGGCACCCGATTCTTC.